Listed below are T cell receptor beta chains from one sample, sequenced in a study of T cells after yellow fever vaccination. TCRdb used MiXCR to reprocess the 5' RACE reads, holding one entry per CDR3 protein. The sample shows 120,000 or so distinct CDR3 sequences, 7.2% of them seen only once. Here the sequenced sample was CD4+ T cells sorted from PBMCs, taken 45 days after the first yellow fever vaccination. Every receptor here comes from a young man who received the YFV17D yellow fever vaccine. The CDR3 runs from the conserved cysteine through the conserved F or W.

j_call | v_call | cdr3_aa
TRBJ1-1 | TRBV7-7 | CASSLRTEAFF
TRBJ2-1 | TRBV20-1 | CSALGLASIEQFF
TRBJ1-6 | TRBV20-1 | CSARDLPIYNSPLHF
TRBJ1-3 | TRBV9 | CASSVTGFGAGNTIYF
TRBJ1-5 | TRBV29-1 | CSGRTGQFQPQHF
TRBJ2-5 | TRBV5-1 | CASSEDRAKTQYF
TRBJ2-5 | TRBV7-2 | CASSPSGEETQYF
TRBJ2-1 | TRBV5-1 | CASSPGTTYNEQFF
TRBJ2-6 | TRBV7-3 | CASSLTGTPSGANVLTF
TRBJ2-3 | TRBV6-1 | CASRRSGEVLDTQYF
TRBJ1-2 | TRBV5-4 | CASSSPPGRVGGDYGYTF
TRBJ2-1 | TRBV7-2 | CASSLVLGTGTEQFF
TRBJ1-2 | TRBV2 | CASTGDGKYGYTF
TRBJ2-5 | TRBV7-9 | CASSLSGAQETQYF
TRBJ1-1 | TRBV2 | CASSYDREAFF
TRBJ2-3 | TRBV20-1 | CSARGRGDHTDTQYF
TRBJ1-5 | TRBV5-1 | CASSLGSVGQPQHF
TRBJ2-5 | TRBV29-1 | CSCRTGPVETQYF